The 26 T cell receptor beta chains below come from one sample, sequenced in a study of T cell clonality in common variable immunodeficiency. Profiling relied on immunoSEQ multiplex PCR, and the TCRdb table lists in-frame clones only, not all of them. The table lists fewer than 65,000 clones, with no singletons. The sample was peripheral blood mononuclear cells. Receptor source: a person aged 18 to 70 in good health.

This clone was detected many times. Read sequence stops 3 residues before the CDR3 end, and the germline J gene provides the missing end. V and J are TRBV6-4 and TRBJ2-2, with D uncertain. Germline V gene lookup returns CDR1 MRHNA and CDR2 SNTAGT. V lost 2 bases to trimming and J lost 1 base, with 5 bases between them. The CDR3 is 14 amino acids. Incomplete CDR3 DNA: TGTGCCAGCAGTGACAGCCTGAACACCGGGGAG. It is translated as CASSDSLNTGE. The entire CDR3 protein is CASSDSLNTGELFF.

This clone was recorded many times. The read ends 3 residues before the CDR3 terminus; that terminus is restored from the germline J gene. The V gene is TRBV5-6, the J gene TRBJ1-2; no clear D. Trimming removed 0 bases at V and 3 bases at J, with 9 bases between. Looked up from germline, CDR1 is SGHDT and CDR2 is YYEEEE. The CDR3 totals 14 residues. The CDR3 loop is CASSLDQRDYGYTF. The sequenced CDR3 bases are TGTGCCAGCAGCTTGGACCAGAGGGACTATGGC.

As concerns this clone: Sequencing ends 3 residues short of the CDR3 end; the germline J gene provides the rest. The rearrangement uses TRBV7-3 and TRBJ1-2; weak D call: TRBD1 (5 bases). Germline loops: CDR1 SGHTA, CDR2 FQGTGA. The CDR3 is 15 residues long. CDR3 region: CASSSGTSVYNDYTF. The sequenced CDR3 bases are TGTGCCAGCAGCTCGGGGACTAGCGTCTACAATGAC.

This clone was detected ten times or more. The DNA ends 3 residues before the CDR3 does, and the rest of the CDR3 is filled in from the germline J gene. The J gene is TRBJ2-1, the V gene TRBV12-3 or TRBV12-4; a possible D gene is TRBD1 (7 bases). Trimming removed 6 bases from V and 4 bases from J, with 16 bases in between. The CDR3 is 15 amino acids. The part of the CDR3 DNA that was read is TGTGCCAGCAGGGCCCAGGGGGGAGGTTACAATGAG. Protein: CASRAQGGGYNE. The whole CDR3 is CASRAQGGGYNEQFF.

This clone was detected ten times or more. The CDR3 extends 3 residues past the end of the read, so its final part is completed from the germline J gene. The chain combines TRBV20-1 with TRBJ2-1; TRBD1 matches 7 bases. In germline, CDR1 is DFQATT, CDR2 SNEGSKA (reference sequence). V dropped 3 bases and J dropped 1; count of bases not matched to a gene: 9. This CDR3 contains 16 residues. The CDR3 DNA, read in part, is TGCAGTGCTAGGGATAGCGACAGGGCATCCTACAATGAG. Its protein product is CSARDSDRASYNE. The CDR3 as a whole reads CSARDSDRASYNEQFF.

This clone was observed at least ten times. Mismatch with germline at one junction end may stem from a read error. Sequencing ends 3 residues short of the CDR3 end; the germline J gene provides the rest. The V gene is TRBV7-8, the J gene TRBJ1-2, with 11 positions matching TRBD1. Germline V gives CDR1 SGHVS, CDR2 FQNEAQ. This CDR3 has 18 residues. The sequenced part of the CDR3 DNA is TGTGCCAGCAGCCTAGCAATTTCCGGGACAGGGGGGAGTTATGGC. Its protein product is CASSLAISGTGGSYG. The complete CDR3 reads CASSLAISGTGGSYGYTF.

This clone was seen at least ten times. The read ends 3 residues before the CDR3 terminus; that terminus is restored from the germline J gene. The chain recombines TRBV5-1 with TRBJ2-5; D is ambiguous. Looked up from germline, CDR1 is SGHRS and CDR2 is YFSETQ. The CDR3 sequence is 12 residues long. Trimming took off 0 bases at V and 7 bases at J, with 7 bases between the two ends. The CDR3 here is CASSLEFRTQYF. The sequenced part of the CDR3 DNA is TGCGCCAGCAGCTTGGAATTCCGGACC.

This clone has a count of ten or more. The CDR3 goes on 3 residues after the read ends, and that part is filled in from the germline J gene. The V call is TRBV5-5, the J call TRBJ1-4; 7 nucleotides match TRBD1. The CDR3 loop spans 14 amino acids. The germline V gene encodes CDR1 SGHKS and CDR2 YYEKEE (reference sequence). The sequenced part of the CDR3 DNA is TGTGCCAGCAGCTCGGGACAGCATAATTCACCA. Its protein is CASSSGQHNSP. In full, the CDR3 is CASSSGQHNSPLFF.

In its sample, this clone was seen many times. The CDR3 DNA, read in part, is TGCAGTGCTAGAGAGACAGCCAACAACTATGGC. Its translation is CSARETANNYG. Given in full, the CDR3 is CSARETANNYGYTF. J is TRBJ1-2 and V is TRBV20-1; D perhaps matches TRBD1 (5 bases). The observed sequence ends 3 residues before the CDR3 terminus, with the missing tail filled in from the germline J gene. The CDR3 sequence is 14 residues long. Germline CDR1 and CDR2: DFQATT and SNEGSKA (reference sequence). V was shortened by 0 bases and J by 2 bases, with 10 bases between the two germline ends.

This clone was detected ten times or more. The read falls 3 residues short of the CDR3 end, and the missing part is taken from the germline J gene. The J gene is TRBJ1-1, the V gene TRBV5-4; the D gene is possibly TRBD1 (6 bases). The CDR3 has 14 amino acids. Germline CDR1 and CDR2: SGHNT and YYREEE (reference sequence). V was trimmed by 2 bases and J by 1 base, leaving 9 bases between them. The CDR3 DNA, read in part, is TGTGCCAGCAGCTTCGCGGACAGGAACACTGAA. Its translation: CASSFADRNTE. The entire CDR3 protein is CASSFADRNTEAFF.

This clone was observed at least ten times. Sequencing ends 3 residues short of the CDR3 end; the germline J gene provides the rest. The genes are TRBV7-6 and TRBJ2-5, with 10 bases that match TRBD2. The germline V gene encodes CDR1 SGHVS and CDR2 FNYEAQ. This CDR3 is built from 16 residues. V trimming: 5 bases; J trimming: 7 bases; junction bases outside the gene matches: 13. CDR3 DNA (partial): TGTGCCAGCAGCCTCTCCCGGGAGCGGGGGGGAGGGACC. It translates to CASSLSRERGGGT. The whole CDR3 protein reads CASSLSRERGGGTQYF. The full variable domain, with the rest looked up from reference TRBV7-6 and TRBJ2-5, is GAGVSQSPRYKVTKRGQDVALRCDPISGHVSLYWYRQALGQGPEFLTYFNYEAQQDKSGLPNDRFSAERPEGSISTLTIQRTEQRDSAMYRCASSLSRERGGGTQYFGPGTRLLVL.

In its sample, this clone was seen many times. A read error may produce the germline difference seen at one junction end. The DNA read from the CDR3 is TGCGCCAGCAGCCCGACTCACAGGGGCCCCAAAATTAATTCACCC. This codes for CASSPTHRGPKINSP. The CDR3 as a whole reads CASSPTHRGPKINSPLHF. This chain connects TRBV4-2 to TRBJ1-6, with 7 bases aligning to TRBD1. From the germline J gene comes the end of the CDR3, since the read stops 3 residues before it. CDR1 LGHNA and CDR2 YNFKEQ come from the germline V gene. The length of the CDR3 is 18 residues.

Many counts were recorded for this clone. The DNA ends 3 residues before the CDR3 does, and the rest of the CDR3 is filled in from the germline J gene. V gene TRBV19 combines with J gene TRBJ2-2; 7 positions agree with TRBD2. This CDR3 comprises 16 residues. Germline-derived CDR1 and CDR2 are LNHDA and SQIVND (reference sequence). The V segment lost 5 bases and the J segment 2 bases; nucleotides outside the gene matches: 8. The covered CDR3 bases are TGTGCCAGTAGTTCACTCCGGGGACTAAACACCGGGGAG. Protein product: CASSSLRGLNTGE. The whole CDR3 sequence is CASSSLRGLNTGELFF.

Regarding this clone: The sequence runs out 3 residues before the end of the CDR3; the remainder is reconstructed from the germline J gene. This chain joins TRBV6-2 or TRBV6-3 and TRBJ2-3; 7 nucleotides align to TRBD1. The CDR3 sequence is 17 residues long. CDR1 and CDR2 (germline): MNHEY, SVGEGT. CDR3 sequence: CASGFGTGDSLHQPQYF. CDR3 DNA (partial): TGTGCCAGCGGCTTTGGAACAGGGGACAGCTTACATCAGCCG.

This clone has a count of ten or more. The CDR3 end is not reached by the read, which stops 3 residues before it; the germline J gene fills it in. The rearrangement uses TRBV20-1 and TRBJ1-2; the D gene is possibly TRBD1 (5 bases). Germline V gene data show CDR1 as DFQATT and CDR2 as SNEGSKA (reference sequence). The CDR3 is made up of 14 amino acids. The V end lost 3 bases, the J end lost 7 bases, and 18 bases lay between the germline ends. CDR3 DNA (partial): TGCAGTGCTAGTGGGTTTATGGCGGGGGTTGGC. It is translated as CSASGFMAGVG. The entire CDR3 is CSASGFMAGVGYTF.

This clone was counted ten times or more. The read is 3 residues too short to cover the CDR3 end, so that end is filled in from the germline J gene. The rearrangement uses TRBV2 and TRBJ1-1, with 8 bases identical to TRBD1. CDR3 length equals 12 residues. Germline CDR1 SNHLY, CDR2 FYNNEI. CDR3 bases read: TGTGCCAGCAGTGATAGGACAGGGAAA. Encoded protein: CASSDRTGK. The entire CDR3 sequence reads CASSDRTGKAFF.

As concerns this clone: The read gets to within 3 residues of the CDR3 end, and the germline J gene fills in the rest. The J gene is TRBJ1-1, the V gene TRBV18, with D possibly matching TRBD1 (6 bases). The CDR3 extends over 16 amino acids. CDR1 is KGHSH and CDR2 is LQKENI in the germline V gene. Trimming left V 6 bases short and J 4 bases short, with 21 bases between. The DNA read from the CDR3 is TGTGCCAGCTCCCTAACGGGGGGGCTAAGGGGCACTGAA. It codes for CASSLTGGLRGTE. The full CDR3 protein reads CASSLTGGLRGTEAFF.

This clone showed up just a few times. Sequencing ends 3 residues short of the CDR3 end; the germline J gene provides the rest. Other DNA sequences of this sample code for an identical CDR3. The J gene is TRBJ1-2, the V gene TRBV5-5; the D gene is possibly TRBD1 (5 bases). Per the germline V gene, CDR1 is SGHKS and CDR2 is YYEKEE (reference sequence). CDR3 length equals 13 residues. The CDR3 spells CASRTETVYGYTF. CDR3 DNA, as far as it was read: TGTGCCAGCAGGACCGAGACAGTTTACGGA.

The sample holds a few counts of this clone. With the read ending 3 residues before the CDR3 end, the germline J gene is used to fill in that end. This sequence joins TRBV11-2 and TRBJ1-2; D gene uncertain. The CDR3 sequence is 15 residues long. CDR1 is SGHAT and CDR2 is FQNNGV in the germline V gene. The covered CDR3 bases are TGTGCCAGCAGCCTGACCAGCGGGAGGGAGACTGAC. Its protein is CASSLTSGRETD. The complete CDR3 sequence is CASSLTSGRETDYTF.

Notes on this clone: With the read ending 3 residues before the CDR3 end, the germline J gene is used to fill in that end. The rearrangement joins TRBV29-1 to TRBJ2-7; 7 bases align to TRBD1. After removal of 4 bases from V and 0 bases from J, the junction contained 0 bases not matched to a gene. This CDR3 has 12 residues. The germline V gene encodes CDR1 SQVTM and CDR2 ANQGSEA. The CDR3 here is CSVGDSSYEQYF. CDR3 DNA, as far as it was read: TGCAGCGTTGGGGACAGCTCCTACGAG.

This clone has a count of ten or more. Coverage ceases 3 residues before the CDR3 finishes, and the germline J gene fills in the end. The chain links TRBV12-3 or TRBV12-4 to TRBJ1-2; the match to TRBD1 covers 7 bases. After removal of 7 bases from V and 4 bases from J, the junction contained 6 bases not matched to a gene. There are 13 residues in the CDR3. The CDR3 here is CASTPTGTYGYTF. The CDR3 bases that were read are TGTGCCAGCACCCCGACAGGGACCTATGGC.

In its sample, this clone was seen a few times. Coverage ceases 3 residues before the CDR3 finishes, and the germline J gene fills in the end. The rearrangement links TRBV19 to TRBJ2-4; 8 bases are shared with TRBD1. CDR1 and CDR2 from the germline V gene are LNHDA and SQIVND (reference sequence). The CDR3 is made up of 14 amino acids. CDR3 bases read: TGTGCCAGCGACCCGGGACAGGCTAACTATGGT. This sequence encodes CASDPGQANYG. The complete CDR3 protein is CASDPGQANYGQYF.

This clone was seen at least ten times. The CDR3 extends 3 residues past the end of the read, so its final part is completed from the germline J gene. The chain uses TRBV20-1 and TRBJ1-5; TRBD1 aligns across 7 bases. Per the germline V gene, CDR1 is DFQATT and CDR2 is SNEGSKA (reference sequence). Trimming cost V 5 bases and J 6 bases; bases outside gene matches: 10. CDR3 length equals 14 residues. The CDR3 bases that were read are TGCAGTGCTTCCACCCACAGGGGTATTCAGCCC. It is translated as CSASTHRGIQP. The whole CDR3 sequence reads CSASTHRGIQPQHF.

This clone was detected many times. The read stops 3 residues short of the end of the CDR3; the missing end is completed from the germline J gene. This chain connects TRBV5-1 to TRBJ1-1, with TRBD1 matching over 7 bases. Looked up from germline, CDR1 is SGHRS and CDR2 is YFSETQ. This CDR3 contains 13 residues. Incomplete CDR3 DNA: TGCGCCAGCAGCTCACAGGGGTTGGAGGAA. Translated: CASSSQGLEE. The whole CDR3 protein reads CASSSQGLEEAFF.

The sample holds many counts of this clone. The covered CDR3 bases are TGTGCCAGCTCACCACCGACAGTTTTATCTGGAAACACC. Protein product: CASSPPTVLSGNT. The full CDR3 sequence reads CASSPPTVLSGNTIYF. J is TRBJ1-3 and V is TRBV18, with D possibly matching TRBD1 (5 bases). The read terminates 3 residues before the CDR3 end, so the remaining end is supplied by the germline J gene. The V end was cut by 0 bases, the J end by 1 base, with 10 bases between. The CDR3 is 16 residues long. Germline CDR1 reads KGHSH; CDR2 reads LQKENI.

This clone was counted ten times or more. The read ends 3 residues shy of where the CDR3 ends; the end is completed using the germline J gene. The genes are TRBV19 and TRBJ2-1, with 7 positions matching TRBD2. The CDR3 contains 14 residues. Unmatched junction bases numbered 10, after V lost 7 bases and J lost 7 bases. Germline V CDR1 and CDR2: LNHDA, SQIVND (reference sequence). The CDR3 loop reads CASKLSGTINEQFF. The CDR3 DNA, read in part, is TGTGCCAGTAAACTATCCGGGACTATAAATGAG.